This entry is about one TCR beta chain. The sample is drawn from a study of graft-versus-host responses after intestinal transplantation. Study-level background: All of the recipients had induction that used anti-thymocyte globulin, then tacrolimus and steroids for about 3 years.

V was pared by 1 base and J by 4 bases, with 14 bases between. The CDR3 extends over 15 amino acids. The germline V gene has CDR1 SGHAT and CDR2 FQNNGV. Profiling relied on immunoSEQ multiplex PCR, and the TCRdb table lists in-frame clones only, not all of them. The repertoire includes about 38,000 clones, over 80% of them detected once, and roughly 4% sits in the top ten. This chain joins TRBV11-2 and TRBJ2-7, with D tentatively TRBD1 (5 bases). Sequenced here: PBMCs, sampled about 1,000 days after transplant. This sequence originates from a human patient who received an intestinal transplant, so some T cells may come from the graft donor. The DNA for the CDR3 is TGTGCCAGCAGCTTAGGGGGCCCGCCCTGGTACGAGCAGTACTTC. This sequence encodes CASSLGGPPWYEQYF.